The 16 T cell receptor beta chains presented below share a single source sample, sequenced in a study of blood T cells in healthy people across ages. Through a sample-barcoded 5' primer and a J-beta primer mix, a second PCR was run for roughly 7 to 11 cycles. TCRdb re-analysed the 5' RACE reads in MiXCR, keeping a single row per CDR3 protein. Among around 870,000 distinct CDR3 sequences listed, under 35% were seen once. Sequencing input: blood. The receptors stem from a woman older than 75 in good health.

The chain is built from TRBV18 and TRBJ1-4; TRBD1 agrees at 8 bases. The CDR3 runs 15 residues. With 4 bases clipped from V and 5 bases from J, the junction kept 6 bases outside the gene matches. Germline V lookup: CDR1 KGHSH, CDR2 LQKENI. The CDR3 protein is CASSRPRQGNEKLFF. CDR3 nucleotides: TGTGCCAGCTCACGCCCGAGACAGGGGAATGAAAAACTGTTTTTT.

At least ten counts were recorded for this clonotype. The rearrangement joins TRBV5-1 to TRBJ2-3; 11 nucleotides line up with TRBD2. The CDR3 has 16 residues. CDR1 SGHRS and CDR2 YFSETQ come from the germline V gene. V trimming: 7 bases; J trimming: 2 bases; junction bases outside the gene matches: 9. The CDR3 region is CASRLAGGRFTDTQYF. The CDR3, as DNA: TGCGCCAGCCGGCTAGCGGGGGGACGATTCACAGATACGCAGTATTTT.

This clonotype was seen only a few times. The CDR3, as DNA: TGCAGTGCTAGTATCCGGGGGGCTTTCTTT. It specifies CSASIRGAFF. The V and J genes are TRBV20-1 and TRBJ1-1; D is possibly TRBD1 (5 bases). With 3 bases removed from V and 11 bases from J, the gap between germline ends came to 10 bases. The germline V gene has CDR1 DFQATT and CDR2 SNEGSKA (reference sequence). This CDR3 comprises 10 residues.

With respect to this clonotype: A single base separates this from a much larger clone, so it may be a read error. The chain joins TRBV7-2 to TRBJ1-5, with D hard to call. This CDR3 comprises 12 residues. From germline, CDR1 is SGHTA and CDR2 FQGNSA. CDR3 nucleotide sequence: TGTGCCAGCGGCTTAGGCTTCCAGCCCCAGCATTTT. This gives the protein CASGLGFQPQHF.

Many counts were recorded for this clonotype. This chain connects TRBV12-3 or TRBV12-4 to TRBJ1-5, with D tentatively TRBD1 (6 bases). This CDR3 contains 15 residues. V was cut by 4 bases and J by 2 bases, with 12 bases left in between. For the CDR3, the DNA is TGTGCCAGCAGTTATACCGGGACACGCAATCAGCCCCAGCATTTT. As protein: CASSYTGTRNQPQHF.

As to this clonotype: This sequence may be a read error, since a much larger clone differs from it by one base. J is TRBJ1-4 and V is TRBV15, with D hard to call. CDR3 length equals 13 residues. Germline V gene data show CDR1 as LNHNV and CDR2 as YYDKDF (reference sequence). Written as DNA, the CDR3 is TGTGCCGCCAGCGCTAGACGGAATGAAAAACTGTTTTTT. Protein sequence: CAASARRNEKLFF.

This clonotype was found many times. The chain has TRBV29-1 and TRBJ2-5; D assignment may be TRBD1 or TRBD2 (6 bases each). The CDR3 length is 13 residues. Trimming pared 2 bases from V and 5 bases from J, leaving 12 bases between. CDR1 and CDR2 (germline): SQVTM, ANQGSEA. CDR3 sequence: CSVERGAGETQYF. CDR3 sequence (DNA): TGCAGCGTTGAAAGGGGGGCCGGCGAGACCCAGTACTTC.

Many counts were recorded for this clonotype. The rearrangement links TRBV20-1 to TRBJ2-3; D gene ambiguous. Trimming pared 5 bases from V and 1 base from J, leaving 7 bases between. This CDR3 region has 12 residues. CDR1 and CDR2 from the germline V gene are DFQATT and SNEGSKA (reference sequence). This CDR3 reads CSARPGTDTQYF. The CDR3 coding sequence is TGCAGTGCTCGGCCCGGCACAGATACGCAGTATTTT.

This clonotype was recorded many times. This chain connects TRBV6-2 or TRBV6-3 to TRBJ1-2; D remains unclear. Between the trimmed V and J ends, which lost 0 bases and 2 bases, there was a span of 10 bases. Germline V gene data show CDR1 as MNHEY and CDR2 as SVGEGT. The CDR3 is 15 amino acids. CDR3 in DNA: TGTGCCAGCAGTTACTCGAACAGAAAGAACTATGGCTACACCTTC. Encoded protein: CASSYSNRKNYGYTF.

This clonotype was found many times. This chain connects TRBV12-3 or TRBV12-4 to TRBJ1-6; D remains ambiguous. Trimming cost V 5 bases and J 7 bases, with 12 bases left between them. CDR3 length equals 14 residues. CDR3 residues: CASSLHPKNSPLHF. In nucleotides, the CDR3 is TGTGCCAGCAGTCTACATCCGAAGAATTCACCCCTCCACTTT.

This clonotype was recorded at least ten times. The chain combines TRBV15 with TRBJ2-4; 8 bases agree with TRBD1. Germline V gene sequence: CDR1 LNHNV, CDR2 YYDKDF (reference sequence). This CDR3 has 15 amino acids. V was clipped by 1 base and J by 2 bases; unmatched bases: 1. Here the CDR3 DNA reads TGTGCCACCAGCAGAGCAGGGGGCTCCAAAAACATTCAGTACTTC. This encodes CATSRAGGSKNIQYF.

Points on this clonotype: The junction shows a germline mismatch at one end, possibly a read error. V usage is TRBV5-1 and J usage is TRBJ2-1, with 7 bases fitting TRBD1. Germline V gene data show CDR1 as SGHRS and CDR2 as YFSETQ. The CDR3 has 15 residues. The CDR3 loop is CASSQTGTVCNEQCF. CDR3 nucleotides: TGCGCCAGCAGCCAAACCGGGACAGTCTGCAATGAGCAGTGCTTC. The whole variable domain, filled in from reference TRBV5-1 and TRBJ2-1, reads KAGVTQTPRYLIKTRGQQVTLSCSPISGHRSVSWYQQTPGQGLQFLFEYFSETQRNKGNFPGRFSGRQFSNSRSEMNVSTLELGDSALYLCASSQTGTVCNEQCFGPGTRLTVL.

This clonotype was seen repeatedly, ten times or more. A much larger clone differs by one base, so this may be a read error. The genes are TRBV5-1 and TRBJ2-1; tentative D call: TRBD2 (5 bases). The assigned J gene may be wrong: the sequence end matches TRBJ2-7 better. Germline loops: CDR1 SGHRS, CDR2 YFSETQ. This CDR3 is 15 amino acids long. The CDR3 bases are TGCGCCAGCAGCCCGGACTTGGGCTCCTACAATGAGCAGTACTTC. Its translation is CASSPDLGSYNEQYF.

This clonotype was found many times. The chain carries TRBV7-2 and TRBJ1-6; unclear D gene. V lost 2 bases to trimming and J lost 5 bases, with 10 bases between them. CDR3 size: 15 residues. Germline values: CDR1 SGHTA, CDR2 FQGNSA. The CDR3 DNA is TGTGCCAGCAGCTTATTAGGGAACGATAATTCACCCCTCCACTTT. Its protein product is CASSLLGNDNSPLHF.

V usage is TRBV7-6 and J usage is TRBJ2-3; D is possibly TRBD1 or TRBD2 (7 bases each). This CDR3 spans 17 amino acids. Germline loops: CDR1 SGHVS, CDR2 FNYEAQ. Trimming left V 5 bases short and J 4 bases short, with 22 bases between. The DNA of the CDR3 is TGTGCCAGCAGCCTCCTCGGAGGGGGCGGGAGTCCAGATACGCAGTATTTT. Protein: CASSLLGGGGSPDTQYF.

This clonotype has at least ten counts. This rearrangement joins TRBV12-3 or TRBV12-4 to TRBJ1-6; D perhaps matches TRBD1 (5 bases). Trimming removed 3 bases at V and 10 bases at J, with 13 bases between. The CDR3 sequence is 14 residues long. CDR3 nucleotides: TGTGCCAGCAGTTTTGGGGGGGAACGCTCACCCCTCCACTTT. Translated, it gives CASSFGGERSPLHF.